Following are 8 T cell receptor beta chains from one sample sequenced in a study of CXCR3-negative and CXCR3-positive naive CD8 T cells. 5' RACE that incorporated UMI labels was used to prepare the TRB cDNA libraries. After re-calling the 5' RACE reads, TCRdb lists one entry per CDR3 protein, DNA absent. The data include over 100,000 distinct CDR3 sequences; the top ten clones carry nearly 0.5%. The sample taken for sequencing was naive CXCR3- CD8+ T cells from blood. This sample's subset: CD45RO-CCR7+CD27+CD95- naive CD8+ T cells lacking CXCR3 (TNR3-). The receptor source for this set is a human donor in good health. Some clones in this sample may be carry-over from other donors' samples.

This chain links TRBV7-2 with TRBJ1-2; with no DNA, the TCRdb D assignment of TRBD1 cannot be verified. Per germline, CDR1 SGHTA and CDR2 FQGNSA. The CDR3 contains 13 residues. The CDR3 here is CASQGAVSRGYTF.

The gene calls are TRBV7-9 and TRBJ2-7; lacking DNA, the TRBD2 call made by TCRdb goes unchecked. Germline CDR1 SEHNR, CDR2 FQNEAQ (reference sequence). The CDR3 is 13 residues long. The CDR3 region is CASSLASLAEQYF.

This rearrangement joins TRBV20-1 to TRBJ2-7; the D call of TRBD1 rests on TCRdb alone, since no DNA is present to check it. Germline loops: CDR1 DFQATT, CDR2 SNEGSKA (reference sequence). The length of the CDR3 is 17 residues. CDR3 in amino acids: CSASAPGQRGANYEQYF.

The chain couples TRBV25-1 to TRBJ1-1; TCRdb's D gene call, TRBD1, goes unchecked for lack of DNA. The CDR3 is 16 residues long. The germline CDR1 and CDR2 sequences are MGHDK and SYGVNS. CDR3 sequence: CASSEYGAWGNTEAFF. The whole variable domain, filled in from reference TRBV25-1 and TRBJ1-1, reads EADIYQTPRYLVIGTGKKITLECSQTMGHDKMYWYQQDPGMELHLIHYSYGVNSTEKGDLSSESTVSRIRTEHFPLTLESARPSHTSQYLCASSEYGAWGNTEAFFGQGTRLTVV.

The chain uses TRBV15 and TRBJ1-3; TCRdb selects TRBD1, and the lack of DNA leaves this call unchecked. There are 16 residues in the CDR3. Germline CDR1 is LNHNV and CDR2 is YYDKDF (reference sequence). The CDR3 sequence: CATSREPGLYGNTIYF.

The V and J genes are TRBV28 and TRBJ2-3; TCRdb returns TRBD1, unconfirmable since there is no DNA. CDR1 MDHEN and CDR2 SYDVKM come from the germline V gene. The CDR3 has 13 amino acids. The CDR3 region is CASSSQGEDTQYF.

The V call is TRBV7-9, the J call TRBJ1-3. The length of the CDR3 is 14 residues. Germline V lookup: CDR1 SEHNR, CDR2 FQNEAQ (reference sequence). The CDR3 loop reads CASSTEESGNTIYF.

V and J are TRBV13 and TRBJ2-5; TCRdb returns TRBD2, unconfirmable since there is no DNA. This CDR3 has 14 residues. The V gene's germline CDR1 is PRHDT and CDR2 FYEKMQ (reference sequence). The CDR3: CASSAGKEQETQYF. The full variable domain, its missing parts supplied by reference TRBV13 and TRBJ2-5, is AAGVIQSPRHLIKEKRETATLKCYPIPRHDTVYWYQQGPGQDPQFLISFYEKMQSDKGSIPDRFSAQQFSDYHSELNMSSLELGDSALYFCASSAGKEQETQYFGPGTRLLVL.